This T cell receptor (beta chain) was recovered during a study of post-analysis software for immune sequencing data. Whole-study results and caveats: Multiple sclerosis patients showed significantly lower normalized Chao1 diversity than controls did. In patients, roughly five TRBV segments were more frequent than in controls, with TRBV5-6, TRBV5-1 and TRBV20-1 among them. Strong co-clustering by F measure was seen for same-batch samples.

The CDR3 has 13 amino acids. Looked up from germline, CDR1 is SQVTM and CDR2 is ANQGSEA. With V trimmed by 8 bases and J by 3 bases, 7 bases remained unmatched. Unique molecular identifiers tagged the TCR beta cDNA libraries. TCRdb redid the calling of the PCR reads with MiXCR, one entry per CDR3 protein. The sample shows roughly 800,000 distinct CDR3 sequences, 53% of them seen only once. Notes on this clonotype: The antigen remains undetermined.

The material sequenced was blood. The source of this sequence is a girl aged 5 to 17 with multiple sclerosis. This chain joins TRBV29-1 and TRBJ2-5, with TRBD1 identical over 9 bases. CDR3 in amino acids: CSYGQGRKETQYF. In DNA, the CDR3 is TGCAGCTACGGACAGGGGCGAAAAGAGACCCAGTACTTC.